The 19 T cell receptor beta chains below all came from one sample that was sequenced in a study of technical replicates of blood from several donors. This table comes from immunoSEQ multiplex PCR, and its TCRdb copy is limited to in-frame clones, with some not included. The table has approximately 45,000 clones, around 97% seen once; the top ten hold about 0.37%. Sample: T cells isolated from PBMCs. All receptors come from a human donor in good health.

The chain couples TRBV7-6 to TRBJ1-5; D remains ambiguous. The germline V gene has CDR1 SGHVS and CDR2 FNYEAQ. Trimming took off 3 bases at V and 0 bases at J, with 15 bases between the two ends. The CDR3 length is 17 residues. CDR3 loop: CASSFEIADYSNQPQHF. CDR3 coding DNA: TGTGCCAGCAGCTTCGAAATCGCGGATTATAGCAATCAGCCCCAGCATTTT.

This chain's CDR3 is CASLGTVEAFF. The DNA for the CDR3 is TGTGCCAGCTTAGGGACAGTTGAAGCTTTCTTT. The J gene is TRBJ1-1, the V gene TRBV27; 7 positions match TRBD1. CDR1 and CDR2 from the germline V gene are MNHEY and SMNVEV (reference sequence). V trimming: 8 bases; J trimming: 7 bases; junction bases outside the gene matches: 4. The CDR3 runs to 11 residues.

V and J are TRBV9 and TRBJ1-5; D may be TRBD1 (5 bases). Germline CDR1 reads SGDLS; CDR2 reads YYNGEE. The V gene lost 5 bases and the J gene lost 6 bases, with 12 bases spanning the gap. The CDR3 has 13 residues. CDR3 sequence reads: CASSDGRGQPQHF. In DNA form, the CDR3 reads TGTGCCAGCAGTGACGGGAGGGGTCAGCCCCAGCATTTT.

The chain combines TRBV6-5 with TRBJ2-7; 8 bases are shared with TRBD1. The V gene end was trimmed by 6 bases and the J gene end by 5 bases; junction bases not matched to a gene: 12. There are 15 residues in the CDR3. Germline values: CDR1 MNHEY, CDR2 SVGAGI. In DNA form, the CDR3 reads TGTGCCAGCAGAGCCTCCCGGGACAGGTTACACGAGCAGTACTTC. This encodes CASRASRDRLHEQYF.

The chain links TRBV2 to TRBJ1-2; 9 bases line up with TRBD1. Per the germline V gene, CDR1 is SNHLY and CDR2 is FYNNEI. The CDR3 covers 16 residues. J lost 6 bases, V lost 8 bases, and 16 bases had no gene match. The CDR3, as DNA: TGTGCCAGCGATGGGGCTAGGACAGGGGCCAAAGATGGCTACACCTTC. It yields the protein CASDGARTGAKDGYTF.

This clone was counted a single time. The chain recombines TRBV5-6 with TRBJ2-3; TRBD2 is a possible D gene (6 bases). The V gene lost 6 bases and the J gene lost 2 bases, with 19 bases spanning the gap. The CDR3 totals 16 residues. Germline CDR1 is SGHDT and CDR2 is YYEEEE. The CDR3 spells CASNSPRVAATDTQYF. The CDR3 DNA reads TGTGCCAGCAACAGTCCTCGGGTAGCGGCCACAGATACGCAGTATTTT.

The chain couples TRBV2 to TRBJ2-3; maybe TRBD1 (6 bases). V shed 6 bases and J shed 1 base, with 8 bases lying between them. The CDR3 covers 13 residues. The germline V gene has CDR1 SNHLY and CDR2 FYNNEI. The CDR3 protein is CASRNRGTDTQYF. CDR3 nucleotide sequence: TGTGCCAGCAGGAACAGGGGCACAGATACGCAGTATTTT. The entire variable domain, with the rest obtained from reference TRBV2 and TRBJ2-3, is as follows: EPEVTQTPSHQVTQMGQEVILRCVPISNHLYFYWYRQILGQKVEFLVSFYNNEISEKSEIFDDQFSVERPDGSNFTLKIRSTKLEDSAMYFCASRNRGTDTQYFGPGTRLTVL.

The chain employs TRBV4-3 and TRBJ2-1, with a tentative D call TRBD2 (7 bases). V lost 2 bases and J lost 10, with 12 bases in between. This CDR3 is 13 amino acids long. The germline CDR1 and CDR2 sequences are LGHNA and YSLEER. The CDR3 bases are TGCGCCAGCAGCCAACAGGGGAGGGAGGAGCAGTTCTTC. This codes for CASSQQGREEQFF.

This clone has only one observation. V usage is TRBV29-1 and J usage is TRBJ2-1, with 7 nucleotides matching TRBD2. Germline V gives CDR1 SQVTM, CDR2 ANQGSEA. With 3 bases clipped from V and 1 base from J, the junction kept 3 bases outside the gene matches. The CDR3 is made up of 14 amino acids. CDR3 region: CSVEGGWSYNEQFF. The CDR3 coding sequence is TGCAGCGTTGAGGGGGGGTGGTCCTACAATGAGCAGTTCTTC.

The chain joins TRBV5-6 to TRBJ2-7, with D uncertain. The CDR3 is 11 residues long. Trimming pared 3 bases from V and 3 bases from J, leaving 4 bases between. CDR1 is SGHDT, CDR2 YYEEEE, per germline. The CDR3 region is CASSSYYEQYF. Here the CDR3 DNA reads TGTGCCAGCAGCTCTTACTACGAGCAGTACTTC.

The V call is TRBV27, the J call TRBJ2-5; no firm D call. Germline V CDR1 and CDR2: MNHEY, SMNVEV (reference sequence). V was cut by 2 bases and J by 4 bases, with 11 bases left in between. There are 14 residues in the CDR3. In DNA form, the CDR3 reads TGTGCCAGCAGTTTAGCGTCGACGGGAGAGACCCAGTACTTC. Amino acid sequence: CASSLASTGETQYF.

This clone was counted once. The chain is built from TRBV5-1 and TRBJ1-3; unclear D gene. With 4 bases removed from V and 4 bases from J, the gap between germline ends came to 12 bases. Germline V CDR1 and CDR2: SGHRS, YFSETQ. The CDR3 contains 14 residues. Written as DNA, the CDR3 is TGCGCCAGCAGCCCGATTAACAGCGGAAACACCATATATTTT. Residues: CASSPINSGNTIYF.

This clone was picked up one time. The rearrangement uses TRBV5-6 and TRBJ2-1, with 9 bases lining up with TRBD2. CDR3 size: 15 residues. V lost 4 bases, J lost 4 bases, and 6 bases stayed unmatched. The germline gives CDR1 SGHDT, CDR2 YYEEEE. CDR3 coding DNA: TGTGCCAGCAGCGCGAGCGGGGGGAATTACAATGAGCAGTTCTTC. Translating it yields CASSASGGNYNEQFF.

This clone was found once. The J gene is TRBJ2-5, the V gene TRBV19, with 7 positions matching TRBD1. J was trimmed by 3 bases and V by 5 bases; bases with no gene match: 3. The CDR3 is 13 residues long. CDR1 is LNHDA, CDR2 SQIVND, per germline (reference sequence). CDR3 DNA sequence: TGTGCCAGTAGTCTAACAGGGGAAGAGACCCAGTACTTC. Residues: CASSLTGEETQYF.

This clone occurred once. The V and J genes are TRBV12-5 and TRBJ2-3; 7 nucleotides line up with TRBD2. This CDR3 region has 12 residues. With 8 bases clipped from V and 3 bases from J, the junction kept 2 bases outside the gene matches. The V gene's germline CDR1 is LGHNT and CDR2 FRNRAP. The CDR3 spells CASRGSTDTQYF. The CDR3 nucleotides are TGTGCTAGTCGCGGGAGTACAGATACGCAGTATTTT.

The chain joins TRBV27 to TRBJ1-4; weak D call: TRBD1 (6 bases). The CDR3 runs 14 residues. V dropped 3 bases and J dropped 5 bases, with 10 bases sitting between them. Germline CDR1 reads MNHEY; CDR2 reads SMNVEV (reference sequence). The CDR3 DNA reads TGTGCCAGCAGTTTGTGGCAGGGGAATGAAAAACTGTTTTTT. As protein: CASSLWQGNEKLFF.

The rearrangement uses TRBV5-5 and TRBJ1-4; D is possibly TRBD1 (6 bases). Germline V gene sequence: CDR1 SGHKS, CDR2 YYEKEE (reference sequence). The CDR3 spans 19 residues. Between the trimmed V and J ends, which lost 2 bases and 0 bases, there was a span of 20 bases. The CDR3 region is CASSFKGTLDLATNEKLFF. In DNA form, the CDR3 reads TGTGCCAGCAGCTTTAAAGGGACACTCGACCTTGCAACTAATGAAAAACTGTTTTTT. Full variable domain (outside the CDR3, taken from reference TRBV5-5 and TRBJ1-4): DAGVTQSPTHLIKTRGQQVTLRCSPISGHKSVSWYQQVLGQGPQFIFQYYEKEERGRGNFPDRFSARQFPNYSSELNVNALLLGDSALYLCASSFKGTLDLATNEKLFFGSGTQLSVL.

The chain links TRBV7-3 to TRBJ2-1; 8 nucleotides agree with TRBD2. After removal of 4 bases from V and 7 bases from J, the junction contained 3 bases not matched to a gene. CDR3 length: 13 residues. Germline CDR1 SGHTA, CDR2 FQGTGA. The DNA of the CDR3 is TGTGCCAGCAGCTCCGGGACTAGTAATGAGCAGTTCTTC. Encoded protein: CASSSGTSNEQFF. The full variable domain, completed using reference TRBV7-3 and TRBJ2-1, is GAGVSQTPSNKVTEKGKYVELRCDPISGHTALYWYRQSLGQGPEFLIYFQGTGAADDSGLPNDRFFAVRPEGSVSTLKIQRTERGDSAVYLCASSSGTSNEQFFGPGTRLTVL.

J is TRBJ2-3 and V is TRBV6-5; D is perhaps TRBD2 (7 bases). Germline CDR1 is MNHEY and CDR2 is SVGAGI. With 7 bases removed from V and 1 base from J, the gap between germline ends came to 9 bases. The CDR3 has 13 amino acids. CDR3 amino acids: CASKGGGTDTQYF. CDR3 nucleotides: TGTGCCAGCAAGGGGGGGGGCACAGATACGCAGTATTTT.